The 17 T cell receptor beta chains below were found in one sample sequenced in a study of early T cells in non-severe SARS-CoV-2 infection. TCRdb re-called the 5' RACE reads with MiXCR, one entry per CDR3 protein. The data contain roughly 100,000 distinct CDR3 sequences, roughly 13% of them singletons. Specimen: whole blood. The receptors were gathered from an adult who was a healthcare worker with PCR-confirmed SARS-CoV-2 infection or an uninfected control (not recorded which).

The sample holds many counts of this clonotype. The chain couples TRBV9 to TRBJ2-5; no clear D. CDR3 length equals 15 residues. The V end lost 0 bases, the J end lost 5 bases, and 14 bases lay between the germline ends. Germline V gene lookup returns CDR1 SGDLS and CDR2 YYNGEE. CDR3 sequence: CASSVAGWLTETQYF. CDR3 in DNA: TGTGCCAGCAGCGTAGCCGGCTGGTTGACCGAGACCCAGTACTTC.

On this clonotype: A read error may explain this, as a much larger clone is one base away. This sequence joins TRBV5-4 and TRBJ2-7; D unresolved. This CDR3 contains 14 residues. Per the germline V gene, CDR1 is SGHNT and CDR2 is YYREEE (reference sequence). Trimming took off 4 bases at V and 2 bases at J, with 13 bases between the two ends. Here the CDR3 DNA reads TGTGCCAGCAGCGCTCAGCAGGAGACCTACGAGCAGTACTTC. It yields the protein CASSAQQETYEQYF. The variable domain in full, completed from reference TRBV5-4 and TRBJ2-7, reads ETGVTQSPTHLIKTRGQQVTLRCSSQSGHNTVSWYQQALGQGPQFIFQYYREEENGRGNFPPRFSGLQFPNYSSELNVNALELDDSALYLCASSAQQETYEQYFGPGTRLTVT.

V usage is TRBV11-2 and J usage is TRBJ2-2; 7 nucleotides match TRBD2. After removal of 10 bases from V and 0 bases from J, the junction contained 5 bases not matched to a gene. The germline gives CDR1 SGHAT, CDR2 FQNNGV. The CDR3 length is 14 residues. Here the CDR3 reads CATTGGTNTGELFF. For the CDR3, the DNA is TGTGCCACCACCGGGGGGACGAACACCGGGGAGCTGTTTTTT.

This clonotype was picked up many times. The genes are TRBV7-2 and TRBJ2-3, with a weak D call TRBD2 (6 bases). The CDR3 spans 15 residues. Per germline, CDR1 SGHTA and CDR2 FQGNSA. Deletions cut 3 bases from V and 3 bases from J, with 13 bases between. CDR3: CASSLEGVGTDTQYF. The DNA of the CDR3 is TGTGCCAGCAGCTTGGAGGGAGTGGGAACAGATACGCAGTATTTT.

The gene calls are TRBV12-3 or TRBV12-4 and TRBJ1-4; the D is unclear. With 3 bases removed from V and 7 bases from J, the gap between germline ends came to 3 bases. The CDR3 totals 11 residues. This CDR3 reads CASSLGEKLFF. The CDR3 bases are TGTGCCAGCAGTTTGGGTGAAAAACTGTTTTTT.

This clonotype was found many times. The J gene is TRBJ1-1, the V gene TRBV12-3 or TRBV12-4; 7 bases are a match to TRBD1. This CDR3 is built from 14 residues. Germline trimming cut 6 bases from V and 5 bases from J; bases unmatched to any gene: 9. Here the CDR3 reads CASRVGGLLTEAFF. Here the CDR3 DNA reads TGTGCCAGCAGGGTAGGGGGCCTCCTAACTGAAGCTTTCTTT.

This clonotype came up many times. This chain uses TRBV20-1 with TRBJ1-2, with TRBD1 identical over 7 bases. Germline CDR1 reads DFQATT; CDR2 reads SNEGSKA (reference sequence). This CDR3 spans 13 amino acids. The ends lost 0 bases at V and 8 bases at J; junction bases unmatched: 6. For the CDR3, the DNA is TGCAGTGCTAGAGACAATACAGGGGAGGGCTACACCTTC. It encodes CSARDNTGEGYTF.

CDR3 loop: CASSREEDGNTIYF. The CDR3 coding sequence is TGTGCCAGCAGCCGCGAGGAGGATGGAAACACCATATATTTT. The rearrangement links TRBV7-9 to TRBJ1-3; D ambiguous. Germline lookup yields CDR1 SEHNR and CDR2 FQNEAQ (reference sequence). This CDR3 has 14 residues. V lost 5 bases, J lost 3 bases, and 11 bases lay in between.

This chain joins TRBV9 and TRBJ1-6; D is uncertain. The V gene lost 1 base and the J gene lost 7 bases, with 3 bases spanning the gap. The CDR3 length is 12 residues. Germline assignment: CDR1 SGDLS and CDR2 YYNGEE. CDR3 residues: CASSVPNSPLHF. Written as DNA, the CDR3 is TGTGCCAGCAGCGTACCCAATTCACCCCTCCACTTT.

V usage is TRBV4-2 and J usage is TRBJ2-7; 8 bases are shared with TRBD1. There are 14 residues in the CDR3. The J segment lost 6 bases and the V segment lost 0 bases, leaving 4 bases of the junction unmatched. Per the germline V gene, CDR1 is LGHNA and CDR2 is YNFKEQ. The CDR3 DNA reads TGTGCCAGCAGCCAAGATCTTACAGGGGGCGAGCAGTACTTC. Its protein is CASSQDLTGGEQYF.

The chain couples TRBV5-1 to TRBJ2-1; D possibly uses TRBD1 or TRBD2 (5 bases each). CDR1 and CDR2 (germline): SGHRS, YFSETQ. The V gene lost 6 bases and the J gene lost 0 bases, with 13 bases spanning the gap. This CDR3 comprises 15 residues. The CDR3: CASNGARSSYNEQFF. The CDR3 DNA sequence: TGCGCCAGCAACGGGGCGCGGAGCTCCTACAATGAGCAGTTCTTC.

This clonotype was observed a few times. The J gene is TRBJ2-1, the V gene TRBV12-3 or TRBV12-4, with 13 bases that match TRBD2. The CDR3 totals 17 residues. The V and J ends lost 6 bases and 3 bases, in that order; junction bases with no gene match: 8. The chain's CDR3 is CASSNGTSGTRYNEQFF. The CDR3, as DNA: TGTGCCAGCAGCAACGGGACTAGCGGGACTCGCTACAATGAGCAGTTCTTC.

In the case of this clonotype: Since a much larger clone is just one base distant, this may be a read error. This sequence joins TRBV27 and TRBJ2-7; D is unresolved. Germline lookup yields CDR1 MNHEY and CDR2 SMNVEV (reference sequence). CDR3 size: 15 residues. The CDR3 coding sequence is TGTGCCAGCAGTTTAACGGGCGTCACCTCCTACGAGCGGTACTTC. Its protein is CASSLTGVTSYERYF.

The J gene is TRBJ2-1, the V gene TRBV18; D remains ambiguous. CDR1 KGHSH and CDR2 LQKENI come from the germline V gene. This CDR3 is 12 amino acids long. V was clipped by 1 base and J by 7 bases, with 5 bases between them. This CDR3 reads CASSPLRNEQFF. As DNA, the CDR3 is TGTGCCAGCTCACCACTGCGAAATGAGCAGTTCTTC.

This clonotype was seen ten or more times. The chain employs TRBV5-1 and TRBJ2-7; possibly TRBD2 for D (7 bases). This CDR3 region has 16 residues. CDR1 and CDR2 from the germline V gene are SGHRS and YFSETQ. V was trimmed by 0 bases and J by 3 bases, leaving 16 bases between them. In nucleotides, the CDR3 is TGCGCCAGCAGCTTGGCGGGGGGCGCGGTCAGCTACGAGCAGTACTTC. Protein: CASSLAGGAVSYEQYF.

This clonotype has only a few counts. This chain joins TRBV2 and TRBJ2-5; D is undetermined. The CDR3 runs to 12 residues. Germline V lookup: CDR1 SNHLY, CDR2 FYNNEI. Trimming shortened V by 6 bases and J by 2 bases, and 7 bases separated the two germline ends. DNA for the CDR3: TGTGCCAGCAGCACAATACAAGAGACCCAGTACTTC. This gives the protein CASSTIQETQYF.

This clonotype was observed many times. The DNA for the CDR3 is TGTGCCAGCAGTTTTGCAGGGGACATTCAGTACTTC. Translating it yields CASSFAGDIQYF. The V gene is TRBV12-3 or TRBV12-4, the J gene TRBJ2-4; weak D call: TRBD1 (6 bases). V was trimmed by 3 bases and J by 8 bases, leaving 8 bases between them. The CDR3 totals 12 residues.